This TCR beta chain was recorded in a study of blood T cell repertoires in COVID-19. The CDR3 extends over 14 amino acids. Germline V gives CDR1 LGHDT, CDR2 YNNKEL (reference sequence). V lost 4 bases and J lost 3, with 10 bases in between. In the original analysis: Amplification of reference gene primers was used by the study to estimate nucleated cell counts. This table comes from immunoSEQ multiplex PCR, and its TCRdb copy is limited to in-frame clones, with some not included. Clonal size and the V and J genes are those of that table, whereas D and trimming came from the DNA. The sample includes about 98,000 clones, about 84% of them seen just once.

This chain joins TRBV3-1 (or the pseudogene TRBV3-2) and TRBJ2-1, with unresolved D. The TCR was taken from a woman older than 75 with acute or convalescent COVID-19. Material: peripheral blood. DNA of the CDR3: TGTGCCAGCAGCCCGAACTATCTCTACAATGAGCAGTTCTTC. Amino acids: CASSPNYLYNEQFF.